This T cell receptor beta chain derives from a study of a mutant IDH1 vaccine in newly diagnosed glioma (dated by TCRdb to 2020 to 2023). For context, the study as a whole: Vaccination was initiated 4-6 weeks after radiotherapy alone, or concurrently with temozolomide cycles in the chemotherapy-containing groups. Of the 30 or so patients who were treated, around 60% were male and approximately 40% were female, and the mean age was roughly 40 years. Before enrollment, patients had received standard therapy of radiotherapy alone, temozolomide alone, or radiochemotherapy with temozolomide; most received the combination. Visit V12 was the week-35 safety follow-up and visit V13 was the week-47 end of study. Six visits were used for peripheral blood collection: V03 (baseline), V05, V07, V10, V12 and V13. For exploratory analyses, 25 to 30 treated patients had longitudinal TCRB deep sequencing done wherever samples were available.

The library was made by the immunoSEQ multiplex PCR assay. Rearranged TCR beta chain sequences were amplified with the hsTCRB Kit following the manufacturer's protocol. TCRB libraries were sequenced on an Illumina MiSeq. In the paper's pipeline: Demultiplexing, trimming and gene mapping were performed with the kit vendor's proprietary platform. TCRdb stores this immuneACCESS table with in-frame sequences only. Part of the clones is absent; in the studies checked, under half of the shortfall reflects unresolved V genes, and no reason is known for the rest. The D gene and trimming were derived from the DNA, and the V and J assignments and clone size from that table. A total of tens of thousands of clones appear in this sample, approximately 75% of them only once. About 5.7% of the sample is in the top ten clones. V is clipped by 1 base and J by 6 bases, and the sequence between their germline boundaries is 6 bases long. Via the germline V gene, CDR1 is LGHNA and CDR2 YNFKEQ. Including cysteine and phenylalanine, the CDR3 has 12 amino acids. The CDR3 DNA has 36 bases and is translated from base 1.

General study outcomes and caveats: PBMC samples for TCRB deep sequencing were selected based on availability. No apparent relationship was observed between pseudoprogression and alterations in the top peripheral T cell clonotypes detected by TCRB sequencing. Across multiple MHC alleles, vaccine-induced immune responses were seen in just over 90% of patients. It was noted by the authors that analyses of patient blood samples could not be reproduced owing to sample limitations.

Comments on this clone: Its cognate antigen has yet to be identified. No much larger clonotype is one base removed from it; base qualities were not supplied.

This sample's time point label indicates: week 47, end of study. Each vaccine dose was 300 ug of a 20-mer mutant IDH1 peptide in Montanide, given subcutaneously with topical imiquimod. Patients received eight vaccinations in weeks 1, 3, 5, 7, 11, 15, 19 and 23, corresponding to visits V03 through V10. Newly diagnosed WHO grade 3 or 4 IDH1-mutant astrocytomas showing loss of nuclear ATRX were present in the donors. The samples were drawn from NOA16, a multicentre, single-arm, open-label phase I trial in Germany that tested a mutant IDH1 peptide vaccine in humans for the first time. The DNeasy Blood and Tissue Kit was used to extract genomic DNA from EDTA blood for TCRB sequencing.

The specimen was PBMCs, collected from a glioma patient whose treatment included an IDH1 peptide vaccine. This chain joins TRBV4-2 to TRBJ1-2, with TRBD1 perhaps the D gene, on 5 matching bases. The source of this sequence is a man aged 35-49 years with glioma. The nucleotide sequence is given as TGTGCCAGCAGCCAAGTAGGGGATGGCTACACCTTC. Its translation is CASSQVGDGYTF.